This T cell receptor beta chain appears in the sequencing data of a study of human T cells and chemical hapten exposure (dated by TCRdb to about 2021). Background for the entire study: For sensitization, 2% DPC in acetone was applied to a 2 cm by 2 cm area of upper inner arm skin. Weekly therapeutic DPC doses were additionally applied to the scalp of patients throughout the roughly 23-week study period. Around 30 alopecia patients provided blood for TCR sequencing at one to four time points (pre-sensitization, 2, 6 and 24 weeks). Libraries were pooled for sequencing, and variation in per-sample TCR yields was attributed mainly to small differences in library volumes within the pool. Patch testing was done on the upper back using Finn chambers containing 0.01% DPC, and results were scored after 6 days according to International Contact Dermatitis Research Group standards. Alopecia areata with under or over 50% scalp involvement, alopecia totalis and alopecia universalis were represented in the patient cohort, which was mostly female. This study followed changes in the peripheral blood TCR repertoire in vivo during primary and secondary sensitization of alopecia patients to the hapten diphenylcyclopropenone (DPC). Blood was sampled from patients pre-sensitization (week 0) and at 2, 6 and about 24 weeks after DPC sensitization. Findings and caveats that apply to the study as a whole: Expanded TCRs formed significantly more large CDR3 similarity clusters than pre-sensitization or healthy control sets, consistent with antigen-driven responses. A positive correlation was found between the number of PT1 expanded TCRs and patch test score, with significance reached at thresholds 8, 16 and 32 but not 4. All patients had alopecia, a presumed autoimmune disease, so their immune response might differ from that of healthy individuals. Repeated subsampling changed both the strength of the expansion versus patch-test correlation and the threshold at which that correlation became significant. DPC sensitization did not change how many TCRs were above 1 in 1000 frequency, and no evidence was found of alterations in global repertoire structure.

V is pared back by 4 bases and J by 6 bases, with 16 bases lying between the germline termini. The germline V gene encodes CDR1 MNHNS and CDR2 SASEGT. The CDR3 has 15 amino acids, counting the end cysteine and phenylalanine. Only the CDR3 region is kept as DNA, spanning 45 bases read in frame from base 1. This clonotype was found a few times. Its specific antigen is unknown. Base qualities are not at hand, and no much larger clone is one base apart. Receptors were amplified or captured by RACE. TCRdb records NextSeq 500 as the sequencer. During library preparation, unique molecular identifiers were attached to individual cDNA molecules so that TCRs could be counted quantitatively and reproducibly. From each blood RNA sample, both TCR alpha and TCR beta chains were sequenced. The paper's processing steps were these. The median number of TCRs per sample was over 85,000, ranging from roughly 20,000 to 690,600. The Decombinator software suite was used to annotate V, J and CDR3 in the TCR reads. For the PS versus PT1 abundance plots, all samples were subsampled to the same number of TCRs (28,000). TCRs were defined as expanded if absent before sensitization and observed at least eight times at the 2-week time point. Starting from the raw public reads, TCRdb applied fastp trimming at Q25, assembled clones with MiXCR and retained in-frame beta chains. Rows matching on CDR3 protein sequence are summarized as one entry with the most common DNA and genes. The V and J calls shown here were made by TCRdb, not taken from the authors' results. Across this sample there are 35,000 to 45,000 distinct CDR3 sequences, with around 12% seen only once. The ten largest clones represent under 7% of the sample.

Explained via the paper, the time point label denotes: pre-sensitization, week 0. Taken with the paper, the label for treatment or condition translates to: therapeutic diphenylcyclopropenone sensitization with weekly scalp DPC. At every patch-test visit, the blood draw took place before the patch test was put on. Patients were considered eligible if aged 18 to 70, diagnosed with alopecia and deemed suitable for DPC therapy, and patients were excluded if pregnant. Unfractionated whole blood was collected in Tempus Blood RNA tubes, and total RNA was extracted from that blood. The rearrangement combines TRBV6-1 with TRBJ1-5; confidence is insufficient to name the D gene. The TCR sequence derives from a woman in her 30s with alopecia areata. Some clones in this sample may be carry-over from other donors' samples. The sequencing here drew on whole blood, taken in connection with sensitization to the hapten diphenylcyclopropenone (DPC). The DNA sequence is TGTGCCAGCAGTGTAAGTGCGGGGTCAGGTCAGCCCCAGCATTTT. Its protein reads: CASSVSAGSGQPQHF.